These 5 T cell receptor beta chains were all obtained from the same sample, sequenced in a study of vaccination and CD4 T cells after COVID-19. Treatment here: approximately 11-day PBMC culture with coronavirus spike peptide pools or control peptides (ViraFEST assay). These receptors have no identified antigens. Cultured CD4+ T-cell DNA underwent Oncomine TCR Beta short-read sequencing. A single record per CDR3 protein comes from TCRdb applying MiXCR to the PCR reads. The sample yields fewer than 15,000 distinct CDR3 sequences, 50% to 65% seen once. Sequenced: CD4+ T cells from blood, cultured in vitro. The receptors derive from a human donor who had recovered from COVID-19.

The chain employs TRBV7-2 and TRBJ2-1; D ambiguous. The germline CDR1 and CDR2 sequences are SGHTA and FQGNSA. CDR3 length: 11 residues. V gave up 5 bases and J gave up 14 bases, with 13 bases separating them. The CDR3 DNA reads as TGTGCCAGCAGCCTAGAATATCAAGAGTTCTTC. Amino acid sequence: CASSLEYQEFF. Combining the CDR3 with reference TRBV7-2 and TRBJ2-1 gives the whole variable domain GAGVSQSPSNKVTEKGKDVELRCDPISGHTALYWYRQSLGQGLEFLIYFQGNSAPDKSGLPSDRFSAERTGGSVSTLTIQRTQQEDSAVYLCASSLEYQEFFGPGTRLTVL.

The CDR3 region has the DNA TGTGCCAGCAGTTATGACCTCCAGGGAACCCCGAGCTCCTACAATGAGCAGTTCTTC. Its protein product is CASSYDLQGTPSSYNEQFF. The chain links TRBV6-2 or TRBV6-3 to TRBJ2-1; D possibly corresponds to TRBD1 (5 bases). This CDR3 has 19 residues. Trimming removed 3 bases at V and 0 bases at J, with 21 bases between. Germline CDR1 and CDR2: MNHEY and SVGEGT.

The gene calls are TRBV24-1 and TRBJ2-2, with 10 bases lining up with TRBD1. V shed 5 bases, J shed 3 bases, and the junction held 5 bases outside the gene matches. Per germline, CDR1 KGHDR and CDR2 SFDVKD. The CDR3 contains 16 residues. CDR3 loop: CATSVPGQGHTGELFF. CDR3 nucleotides: TGTGCCACCAGTGTCCCGGGACAGGGGCACACCGGGGAGCTGTTTTTT.

The genes are TRBV7-2 and TRBJ2-3, with a tentative D call TRBD2 (5 bases). The CDR3 is made up of 16 amino acids. Germline CDR1 reads SGHTA; CDR2 reads FQGNSA. The V and J ends lost 5 bases and 3 bases respectively, with 18 bases between them. CDR3 protein: CASSPQPGSRTDTQYF. As DNA, the CDR3 is TGTGCCAGCAGCCCGCAGCCGGGATCCCGGACAGATACGCAGTATTTT.

This clonotype has just one count. This chain connects TRBV5-4 to TRBJ2-2; 11 bases fit TRBD2. The CDR3 is 17 residues long. Germline CDR1 SGHNT, CDR2 YYREEE (reference sequence). After removal of 3 bases from V and 2 bases from J, the junction contained 6 bases not matched to a gene. The CDR3 DNA reads as TGTGCCAGCAGCTCTGGGACTAGCGGTTATAACACCGGGGAGCTGTTTTTT. Translated, it gives CASSSGTSGYNTGELFF.